This T cell receptor (beta chain) was obtained from a study of blood T cell repertoires in COVID-19 (dated by TCRdb to the early 2020s). Regarding the complete study: The collaborator samples originated in the United States, Italy and Spain and spanned the acute and convalescent phases of COVID-19. The material from the prospective study consisted of cDNA or gDNA derived from T cells, B-cell-depleted T cells, or PBMCs. Deeply sampled blood TCRbeta repertoires from subjects exposed to, actively infected with, or recovered from COVID-19 were included in the dataset. The repertoires were released in a freely available public database intended as a resource for research on the immune response to SARS-CoV-2. Samples were obtained from the ongoing ImmuneRACE study (first 160 participants) and from 1,000 to 1,500 subjects provided by 6 global collaborators. A de-identified subject ID, COVID-19 status, age in years and sex were almost always included in the sample metadata. Where available, HLA class I and class II types were taken from metadata supplied by the sample provider and were not determined by assay-based typing. Points the paper makes about the study in general: The amount of clinical and demographic metadata varied by source and participant and was provided uncurated.

Collaborating institutions collected whole blood in K2EDTA tubes following their own protocols. For TCRbeta analysis, collaborator samples were shipped as frozen whole blood, as isolated PBMCs, or as DNA extracted from either sample type. A word on this clone: Its antigen remains unidentified. Within one base of it there is no much larger clone, and no base qualities were kept.

TCRbeta CDR3 regions were amplified from genomic DNA by means of the immunoSEQ Assay, a bias-controlled multiplex PCR. Per the source publication's procedure: Within the assay, amplification of reference gene primers was used to estimate how many nucleated cells each sample contained. Sequence reads were collapsed and filtered to measure the absolute abundance of every unique TCRbeta CDR3 rearrangement. For each sample, productive Simpson clonality was calculated by taking the square root of Simpson's diversity index across productive rearrangements. The clones in this table, taken by TCRdb from immuneACCESS, are in-frame only. Not every clone is retained; where verified, under half of the shortfall comes from an unresolved V gene, and the cause of the rest is unknown. Clone size and V and J calls were adopted from that table, with D and trimming inferred from the DNA. Counted in this sample were tens of thousands of clones; around 90% of them appeared once. The ten largest clones capture about 5.4% of the sample.

The origin of this receptor is a human donor in a cohort sampled during active COVID-19. The sequencing input was peripheral blood.

The nucleotide sequence reads TGCGCCAGCAGCTTAGGCGGGGACACAGATACGCAGTATTTT. Its protein is CASSLGGDTDTQYF. Here the chain combines TRBV5-1 and TRBJ2-3, with a tentative D gene TRBD2 over 6 matching bases. From the germline V gene, CDR1 is SGHRS and CDR2 is YFSETQ. The CDR3 runs 14 residues from the cysteine to the phenylalanine. Solely the CDR3 DNA is kept, with 42 bases framed from the first base. V loses 2 bases of germline sequence and J loses 2 bases, and the interval between the two ends is 9 bases.